The entry that follows covers one T cell receptor (beta chain) sequence. This CDR3 is built from 15 residues. Germline V gives CDR1 KGHDR, CDR2 SFDVKD. V was trimmed by 1 base and J by 4 bases, leaving 13 bases between them. These data originate in a study of blood T cell repertoires in COVID-19. Study at large: Both acute and convalescent COVID-19 samples were obtained from the United States, Italy and Spain. Sources were T cells, B-cell-depleted T cells, or PBMCs; the material itself was cDNA or gDNA.

In the original processing: For nucleated cells, counts were estimated from reference gene primer amplification. Only in-frame clones appear in the TCRdb table, and some are missing; sequencing was by immunoSEQ multiplex PCR. For V, J and clone size, that table is used; D and trimming come from the DNA. The repertoire holds just over 50,000 clones, with roughly 84% as singletons. The clonotype was recovered from a human donor with active COVID-19. The donor label of this sample is uncertain. J is TRBJ2-7 and V is TRBV24-1; D perhaps matches TRBD1 (6 bases). Input material: peripheral blood. The CDR3 reads CATSDFRAGAYEQYF. CDR3 nucleotides: TGTGCCACCAGTGATTTCCGGGCAGGGGCGTACGAGCAGTACTTC.